This TCR beta chain was sequenced in a study of blood T cell repertoires in COVID-19. Study background: Acute and convalescent COVID-19 specimens originated in the United States, Italy and Spain. T cells, B-cell-depleted T cells, or PBMCs supplied cDNA or gDNA.

Germline-derived CDR1 and CDR2 are SGHRS and YFSETQ. Unmatched junction bases numbered 7, after V lost 3 bases and J lost 8 bases. This CDR3 is built from 14 residues. Per the original data handling: Researchers report that nucleated cell counts were estimated from reference gene primer amplification. Profiling relied on immunoSEQ multiplex PCR, and the TCRdb table lists in-frame clones only, not all of them. V and J calls and clone size are copied from that table; D and trimming were computed from the DNA. The sample yields 70,000 to 75,000 clones, 80% to 90% seen once. Material for sequencing was peripheral blood. This clonotype originated in an elderly woman with active or convalescent COVID-19. This chain uses TRBV5-1 with TRBJ1-4; 7 nucleotides agree with TRBD1. CDR3 DNA: TGCGCCAGCAGCTGGGGACAGTCGGGAGAAAAACTGTTTTTT. Translation gives CASSWGQSGEKLFF.